In this sample, the clone carrying this T cell receptor (beta chain) turned up a few times. Antigen unknown. The source of the sample is a study of T-cell memory formation after mild COVID-19. The wider study: Clusters of TCRs were largely donor specific. The study, taken as a whole, reports: Researchers report contracting CD4+ clones mostly in CM and EM, with CD8+ clones in EMRA. Day 15 to 85 contractors were CD4/CD8 balanced; later expanders leaned CD4+.

Barcoded TCR alpha and TCR beta cDNA libraries with UMIs came from 5'RACE using constant-segment primers. One entry per CDR3 protein, called by TCRdb with MiXCR from the 5' RACE reads. The sample includes 350,000 or so distinct CDR3 sequences, 10% to 15% of them seen just once. After removal of 0 bases from V and 5 bases from J, the junction contained 1 base not matched to a gene. Germline values: CDR1 LGHNA, CDR2 YSLEER. The CDR3 sequence is 14 residues long. The clonotype comes from a man aged 18 to 35 who had mild COVID-19 (a few samples of this study predate the infection). Cell type and time point are not known. V and J are TRBV4-3 and TRBJ2-1; 7 bases map to TRBD1. The sequenced sample consisted of PBMCs or a T cell subset sorted from them (not recorded which). DNA of the CDR3: TGCGCCAGCAGCCAAGACACAGGGGACAATGAGCAGTTCTTC. Encoded protein: CASSQDTGDNEQFF.